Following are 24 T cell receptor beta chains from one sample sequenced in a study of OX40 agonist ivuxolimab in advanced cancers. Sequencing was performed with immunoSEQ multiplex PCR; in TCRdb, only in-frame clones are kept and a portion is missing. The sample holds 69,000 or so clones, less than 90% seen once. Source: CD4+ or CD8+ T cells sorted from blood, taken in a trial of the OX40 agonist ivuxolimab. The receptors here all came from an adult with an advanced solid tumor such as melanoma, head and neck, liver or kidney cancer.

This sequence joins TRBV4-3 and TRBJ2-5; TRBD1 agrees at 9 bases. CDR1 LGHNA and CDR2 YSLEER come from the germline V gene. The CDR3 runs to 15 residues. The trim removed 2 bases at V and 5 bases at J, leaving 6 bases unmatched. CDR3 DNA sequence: TGCGCCAGCAGCCAAATACAGGGGGCAGGGGAGACCCAGTACTTC. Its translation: CASSQIQGAGETQYF.

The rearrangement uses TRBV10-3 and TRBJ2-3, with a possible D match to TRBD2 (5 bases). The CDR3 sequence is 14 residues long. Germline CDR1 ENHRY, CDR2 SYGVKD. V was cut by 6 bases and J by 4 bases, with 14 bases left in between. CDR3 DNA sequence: TGTGCCATCAGAGCCTCCGAGGGCCCAGATACGCAGTATTTT. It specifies CAIRASEGPDTQYF.

CDR3 in DNA: TGTGCCAGCAGTTCTAGGGGGGGGAAGAACACTGAAGCTTTCTTT. This gives the protein CASSSRGGKNTEAFF. The rearrangement joins TRBV2 to TRBJ1-1, with a weak D call TRBD1 (6 bases). CDR3 size: 15 residues. Trimming shortened V by 5 bases and J by 1 base, and 14 bases separated the two germline ends. Germline lookup yields CDR1 SNHLY and CDR2 FYNNEI.

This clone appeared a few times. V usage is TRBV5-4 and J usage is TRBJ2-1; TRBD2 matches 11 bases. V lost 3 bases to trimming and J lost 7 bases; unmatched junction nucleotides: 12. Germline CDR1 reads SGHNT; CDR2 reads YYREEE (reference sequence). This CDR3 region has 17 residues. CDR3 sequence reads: CASSSGLAGGSRNEQFF. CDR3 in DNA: TGTGCCAGCAGCTCCGGGCTAGCGGGGGGTTCGCGAAATGAGCAGTTCTTC. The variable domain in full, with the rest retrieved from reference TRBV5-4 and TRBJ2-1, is ETGVTQSPTHLIKTRGQQVTLRCSSQSGHNTVSWYQQALGQGPQFIFQYYREEENGRGNFPPRFSGLQFPNYSSELNVNALELDDSALYLCASSSGLAGGSRNEQFFGPGTRLTVL.

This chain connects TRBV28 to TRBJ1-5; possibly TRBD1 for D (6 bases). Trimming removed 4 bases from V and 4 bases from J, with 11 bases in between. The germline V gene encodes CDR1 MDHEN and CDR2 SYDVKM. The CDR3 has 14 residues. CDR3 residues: CASSWGRGNQPQHF. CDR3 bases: TGTGCCAGCAGTTGGGGTAGGGGGAATCAGCCCCAGCATTTT. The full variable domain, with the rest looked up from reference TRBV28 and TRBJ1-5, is DVKVTQSSRYLVKRTGEKVFLECVQDMDHENMFWYRQDPGLGLRLIYFSYDVKMKEKGDIPEGYSVSREKKERFSLILESASTNQTSMYLCASSWGRGNQPQHFGDGTRLSIL.

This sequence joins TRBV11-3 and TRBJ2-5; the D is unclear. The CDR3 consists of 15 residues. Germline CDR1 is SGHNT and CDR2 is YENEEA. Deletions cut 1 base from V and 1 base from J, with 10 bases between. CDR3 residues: CASSLGRTAQETQYF. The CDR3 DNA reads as TGTGCCAGCAGCTTAGGCAGAACCGCCCAAGAGACCCAGTACTTC.

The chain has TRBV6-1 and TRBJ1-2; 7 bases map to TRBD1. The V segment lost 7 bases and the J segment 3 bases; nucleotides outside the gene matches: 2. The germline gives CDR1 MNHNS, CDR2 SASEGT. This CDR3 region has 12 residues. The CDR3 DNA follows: TGTGCCAGCACGGGGACAGACTATGGCTACACCTTC. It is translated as CASTGTDYGYTF.

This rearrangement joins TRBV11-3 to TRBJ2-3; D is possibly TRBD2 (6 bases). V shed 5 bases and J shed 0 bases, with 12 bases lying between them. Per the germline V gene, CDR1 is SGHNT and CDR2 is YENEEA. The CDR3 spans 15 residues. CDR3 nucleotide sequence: TGTGCCAGCAGCCGCGGAGGGTCTAGCACAGATACGCAGTATTTT. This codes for CASSRGGSSTDTQYF.

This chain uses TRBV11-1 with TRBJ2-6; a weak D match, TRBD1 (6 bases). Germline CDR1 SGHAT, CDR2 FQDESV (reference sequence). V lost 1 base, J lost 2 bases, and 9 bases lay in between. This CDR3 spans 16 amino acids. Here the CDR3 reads CASSLDHRAGANVLTF. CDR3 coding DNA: TGTGCCAGCAGCTTAGACCACAGGGCTGGGGCCAACGTCCTGACTTTC.

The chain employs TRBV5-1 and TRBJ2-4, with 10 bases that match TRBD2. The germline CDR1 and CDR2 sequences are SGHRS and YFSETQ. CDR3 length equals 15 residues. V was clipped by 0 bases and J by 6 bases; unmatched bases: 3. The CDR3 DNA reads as TGCGCCAGCAGCTTGGAACGACTAGCGGGAAACATTCAGTACTTC. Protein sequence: CASSLERLAGNIQYF.

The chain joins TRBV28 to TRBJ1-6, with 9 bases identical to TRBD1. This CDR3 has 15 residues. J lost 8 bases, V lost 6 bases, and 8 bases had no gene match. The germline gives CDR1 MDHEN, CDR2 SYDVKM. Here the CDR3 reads CASSNRDRAYSPLHF. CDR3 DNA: TGTGCCAGCAGCAACCGGGACAGGGCCTATTCACCCCTCCACTTT.

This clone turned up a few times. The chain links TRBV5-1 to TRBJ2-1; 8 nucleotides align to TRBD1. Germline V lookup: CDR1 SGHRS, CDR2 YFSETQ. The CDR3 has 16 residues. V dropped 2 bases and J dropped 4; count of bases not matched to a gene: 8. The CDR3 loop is CASSFQGAPGYNEQFF. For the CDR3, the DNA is TGCGCCAGCAGCTTTCAGGGGGCGCCGGGTTACAATGAGCAGTTCTTC.

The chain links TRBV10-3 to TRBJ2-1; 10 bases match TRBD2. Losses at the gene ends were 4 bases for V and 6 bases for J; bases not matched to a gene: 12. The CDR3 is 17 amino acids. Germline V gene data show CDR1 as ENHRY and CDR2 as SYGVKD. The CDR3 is CAISGSLGTSDRNEQFF. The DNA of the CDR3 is TGTGCCATCAGTGGAAGCCTCGGGACTAGCGACCGCAATGAGCAGTTCTTC.

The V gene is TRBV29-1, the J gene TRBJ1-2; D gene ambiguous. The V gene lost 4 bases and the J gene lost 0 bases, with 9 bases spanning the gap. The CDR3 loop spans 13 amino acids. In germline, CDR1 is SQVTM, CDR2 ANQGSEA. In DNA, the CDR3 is TGCAGCGTTGGAATGGGGACTAACTATGGCTACACCTTC. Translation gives CSVGMGTNYGYTF.

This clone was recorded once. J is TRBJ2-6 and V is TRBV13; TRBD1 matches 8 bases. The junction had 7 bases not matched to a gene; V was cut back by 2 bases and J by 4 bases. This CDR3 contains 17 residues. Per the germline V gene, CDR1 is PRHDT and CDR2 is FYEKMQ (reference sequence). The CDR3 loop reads CASSLLTQGVGANVLTF. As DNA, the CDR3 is TGTGCCAGCAGCTTATTAACACAGGGGGTCGGGGCCAACGTCCTGACTTTC. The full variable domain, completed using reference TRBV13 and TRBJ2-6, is AAGVIQSPRHLIKEKRETATLKCYPIPRHDTVYWYQQGPGQDPQFLISFYEKMQSDKGSIPDRFSAQQFSDYHSELNMSSLELGDSALYFCASSLLTQGVGANVLTFGAGSRLTVL.

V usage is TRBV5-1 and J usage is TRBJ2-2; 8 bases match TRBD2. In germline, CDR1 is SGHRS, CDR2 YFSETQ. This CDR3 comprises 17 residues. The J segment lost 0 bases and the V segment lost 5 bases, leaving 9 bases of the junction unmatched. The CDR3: CASSYYSGESNTGELFF. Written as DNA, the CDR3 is TGCGCCAGCAGTTATTATAGCGGGGAGTCGAACACCGGGGAGCTGTTTTTT. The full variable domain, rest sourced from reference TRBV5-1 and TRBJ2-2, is KAGVTQTPRYLIKTRGQQVTLSCSPISGHRSVSWYQQTPGQGLQFLFEYFSETQRNKGNFPGRFSGRQFSNSRSEMNVSTLELGDSALYLCASSYYSGESNTGELFFGEGSRLTVL.

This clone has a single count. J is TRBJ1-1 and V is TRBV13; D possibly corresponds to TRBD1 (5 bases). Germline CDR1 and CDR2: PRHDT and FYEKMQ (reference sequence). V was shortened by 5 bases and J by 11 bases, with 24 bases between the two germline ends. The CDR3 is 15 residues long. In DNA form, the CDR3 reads TGTGCCAGCAGCCCTCGAGTGGGACCCCCCCCAGGCGCTTTCTTT. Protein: CASSPRVGPPPGAFF.

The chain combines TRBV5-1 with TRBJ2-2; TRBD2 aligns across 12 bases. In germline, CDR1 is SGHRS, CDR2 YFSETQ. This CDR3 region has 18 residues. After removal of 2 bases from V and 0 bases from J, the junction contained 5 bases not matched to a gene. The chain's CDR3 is CASSLSTSGSPNTGELFF. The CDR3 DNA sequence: TGCGCCAGCAGCTTATCGACTAGCGGGAGTCCGAACACCGGGGAGCTGTTTTTT.

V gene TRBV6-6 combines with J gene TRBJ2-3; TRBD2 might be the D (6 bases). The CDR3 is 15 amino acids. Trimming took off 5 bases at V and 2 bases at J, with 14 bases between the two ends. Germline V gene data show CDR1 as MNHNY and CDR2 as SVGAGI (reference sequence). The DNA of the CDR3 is TGTGCCAGCAGTCCTCTGGCGGGGTACACAGATACGCAGTATTTT. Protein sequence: CASSPLAGYTDTQYF.

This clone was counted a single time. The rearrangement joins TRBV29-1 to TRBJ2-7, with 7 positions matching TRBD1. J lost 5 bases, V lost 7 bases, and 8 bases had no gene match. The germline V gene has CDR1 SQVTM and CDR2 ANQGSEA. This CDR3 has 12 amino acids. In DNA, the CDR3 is TGCAGCGGAGGGACAGTTCAACACGAGCAGTACTTC. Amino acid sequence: CSGGTVQHEQYF.

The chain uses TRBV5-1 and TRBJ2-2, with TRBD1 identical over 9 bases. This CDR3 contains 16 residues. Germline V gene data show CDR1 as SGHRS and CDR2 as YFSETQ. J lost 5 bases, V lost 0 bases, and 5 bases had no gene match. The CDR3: CASSLGGQGWTGELFF. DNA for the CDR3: TGCGCCAGCAGCTTGGGGGGACAGGGATGGACCGGGGAGCTGTTTTTT.

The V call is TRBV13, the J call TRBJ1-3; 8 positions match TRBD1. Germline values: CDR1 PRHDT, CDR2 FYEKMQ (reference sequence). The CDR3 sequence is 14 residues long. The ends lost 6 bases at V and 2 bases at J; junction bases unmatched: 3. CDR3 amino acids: CASRMTGAGNTIYF. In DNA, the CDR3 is TGTGCCAGCAGGATGACAGGGGCTGGAAACACCATATATTTT.

In DNA form, the CDR3 reads TGTGCCAGCAGCGTAGACGACAGGGTCAGGGGGTTAGCCAAAAACATTCAGTACTTC. Residues: CASSVDDRVRGLAKNIQYF. The genes are TRBV9 and TRBJ2-4; 7 positions match TRBD1. V trimming: 0 bases; J trimming: 0 bases; junction bases outside the gene matches: 12. Germline CDR1 SGDLS, CDR2 YYNGEE. This CDR3 region has 19 residues.

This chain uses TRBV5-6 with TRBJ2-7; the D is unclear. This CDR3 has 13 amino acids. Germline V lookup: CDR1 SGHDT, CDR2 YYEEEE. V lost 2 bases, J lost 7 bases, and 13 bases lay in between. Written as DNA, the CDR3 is TGTGCCAGCAGCTTATACCGGCCGAAAGAGCAGTACTTC. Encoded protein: CASSLYRPKEQYF.